This T cell receptor (beta chain) was obtained from a study of blood T cell repertoires in COVID-19. As for the study in general: Sample material is recorded as cDNA or gDNA derived from T cells, B-cell-depleted T cells, or PBMCs.

Sequencing was performed with immunoSEQ multiplex PCR; in TCRdb, only in-frame clones are kept and a portion is missing. Among 250,000 to 350,000 clones listed, 80% to 85% were seen once. CDR3 length: 15 amino acids. The V and J ends lost 5 bases and 4 bases, in that order; junction bases with no gene match: 6. CDR1 and CDR2 from the germline V gene are SGHTA and FQGNSA. The rearrangement uses TRBV7-2 and TRBJ1-1; 11 positions match TRBD1. Input material: peripheral blood. The TCR was taken from a person aged 70 to 85 with COVID-19, enrolled during active disease. Written as DNA, the CDR3 is TGTGCCAGCAGCCTACGGACAGGGGGCGGCACTGAAGCTTTCTTT. Translated: CASSLRTGGGTEAFF. Complete variable domain (other parts from reference TRBV7-2 and TRBJ1-1): GAGVSQSPSNKVTEKGKDVELRCDPISGHTALYWYRQSLGQGLEFLIYFQGNSAPDKSGLPSDRFSAERTGGSVSTLTIQRTQQEDSAVYLCASSLRTGGGTEAFFGQGTRLTVV.